Listed below are T cell receptor beta chains from one sample, sequenced in a study of T cell responses to AZD1222 COVID-19 vaccine. Assay used: immunoSEQ multiplex PCR; TCRdb lists only in-frame clones, some missing. The sample has about 150,000 clones; approximately 92% are singletons. The sequenced sample was peripheral blood, obtained 28 days after the second AZD1222 dose. These receptor sequences come from an adult who received the AZD1222 COVID-19 vaccine. The CDR3 runs from the conserved cysteine through the conserved F or W. Only some rows state a clone size, as once, few, many or a class for expanded clones.

cdr3_aa	clone_size	v_call	j_call
CASSRRTGTGFGEQYF	NA	TRBV4-1	TRBJ2-7
CASSSGRFYGYTF	NA	TRBV25-1	TRBJ1-2
CASSQGTSGRNEQFF	NA	TRBV4-3	TRBJ2-1
CAIRTSGNSYEQYF	once	TRBV10-3	TRBJ2-7
CASSLGDRENGYTF	NA	TRBV5-1	TRBJ1-2
CASSPQTPDTQYF	NA	TRBV7-9	TRBJ2-3
CASSRGQTTYEQYF	NA	TRBV3-1/TRBV3-2	TRBJ2-7
CASSLLPGQKQYF	NA	TRBV27	TRBJ2-7
CASSWGPQFGEQFF	NA	TRBV11-2	TRBJ2-1
CASGGVSGNTIYF	NA	TRBV5-4	TRBJ1-3
CASSFRTGLLGELFF	NA	TRBV7-9	TRBJ2-2
CASSSPGHWNEQYF	NA	TRBV28	TRBJ2-7
CASWGGGYTF	NA	TRBV30	TRBJ1-2
CASSLNGLVLNEQFF	NA	TRBV7-3	TRBJ2-1
CASSLGNPSYNEQFF	once	TRBV27	TRBJ2-1
CASGESGQGVGGYTF	NA	TRBV10-3	TRBJ1-2
CASSAGTAANTIYF	NA	TRBV5-1	TRBJ1-3
CASSLEWRTQYF	NA	TRBV5-5	TRBJ2-3
CASNSLANEQFF	NA	TRBV6-5	TRBJ2-1
CASSLAVGRIQETQYF	NA	TRBV5-1	TRBJ2-5
CASSLGPSDTQYF	NA	TRBV5-4	TRBJ2-3
CASGDRERLTDTQYF	NA	TRBV5-1	TRBJ2-3
CASRGPPPDTGRTDTQYF	NA	TRBV19	TRBJ2-3
CASSQGWGTYEQYF	NA	TRBV14	TRBJ2-7
CASSHGQGVYNEQFF	NA	TRBV19	TRBJ2-1
CASSYTGLRTGNTIYF	once	TRBV5-1	TRBJ1-3
CASSFQGYGYTF	NA	TRBV5-1	TRBJ1-2
CASSLTSGNTEAFF	NA	TRBV7-3	TRBJ1-1
CAIRGPAWSNQPQHF	NA	TRBV28	TRBJ1-5
CASSRFGTSDTDTQYF	NA	TRBV14	TRBJ2-3
CASSMGATSGANVLTF	NA	TRBV19	TRBJ2-6
CASSQDRVTAQHF	NA	TRBV14	TRBJ1-5
CASSSVGAGSYLAFF	NA	TRBV7-9	TRBJ1-1
CASSLGIWSAGNQPQHF	few	TRBV7-8	TRBJ1-5
CATSGDRGLAPNQPQHF	once	TRBV24-1	TRBJ1-5
CSESGTGGTQYF	NA	TRBV29-1	TRBJ2-5
CASRAGMANEKLFF	NA	TRBV2	TRBJ1-4
CASSLGLAGNRDEQFF	NA	TRBV7-9	TRBJ2-1
CAWRDRRRIGTGNTIYF	NA	TRBV30	TRBJ1-3
CASSDEIYNEQFF	NA	TRBV19	TRBJ2-1
CASSEALQGGGELFF	NA	TRBV2	TRBJ2-2
CSVEAPTSGRTIYNEQFF	NA	TRBV29-1	TRBJ2-1
CASSVGASGYNEQFF	few	TRBV9	TRBJ2-1
CASSLHRDQPQHF	NA	TRBV6-5	TRBJ1-5
CASSQDSTTNEKLFF	NA	TRBV4-3	TRBJ1-4
CASSAPTSNYGYTF	NA	TRBV2	TRBJ1-2
CASSSEPQETQYF	NA	TRBV7-3	TRBJ2-5
CASRAAGNQPQHF	NA	TRBV27	TRBJ1-5
CAISDRDRSTITNTGELFF	NA	TRBV10-3	TRBJ2-2
CASSFGTSGSNEQFF	once	TRBV5-5	TRBJ2-1
CATSDSLGHEAFF	NA	TRBV24-1	TRBJ1-1
CASSTGTSEEETQYF	NA	TRBV5-1	TRBJ2-5
CASSTLAGANNEQFF	NA	TRBV5-1	TRBJ2-1
CSAALMSGPYNEQFF	NA	TRBV29-1	TRBJ2-1
CASSPRRATDTQYF	NA	TRBV7-3	TRBJ2-3
CASSPRQAYLAKNIQYF	NA	TRBV18	TRBJ2-4
CASSQVGREIPNEQFF	NA	TRBV4-1	TRBJ2-1